The 17 T cell receptor beta chains below were found in one sample sequenced in a study of shared clonotypes between healthy human individuals. Clones were read by immunoSEQ multiplex PCR, and TCRdb kept only the in-frame ones, dropping some. The table lists about 2.3 million clones, less than 95% of them singletons. The sequencing sample was made of naive CD4+ T cells from PBMCs. The subset denotes: CD45RA+ positively selected. The receptors shown here come from a man aged 18 to 30 in good health. Some clones in this sample may be carry-over from other donors' samples.

The V gene is TRBV7-2, the J gene TRBJ2-7; D is unresolved. Per the germline V gene, CDR1 is SGHTA and CDR2 is FQGNSA. Trimming removed 0 bases at V and 1 base at J, with 10 bases between. This CDR3 spans 15 amino acids. The DNA for the CDR3 is TGTGCCAGCAGCTTAGCGCTACAGATTTCCTACGAGCAGTACTTC. It specifies CASSLALQISYEQYF.

The rearrangement uses TRBV4-2 and TRBJ2-3, with 13 bases fitting TRBD2. CDR1 and CDR2 from the germline V gene are LGHNA and YNFKEQ. This CDR3 has 19 residues. V was pared by 4 bases and J by 6 bases, with 16 bases of the junction left unmatched. The CDR3: CASSPGLAGVGSPWDTQYF. The CDR3 nucleotides are TGTGCCAGCAGCCCAGGACTAGCGGGAGTCGGGTCCCCGTGGGATACGCAGTATTTT.

This sequence joins TRBV6-1 and TRBJ2-6; possibly TRBD1 or TRBD2 for D (5 bases each). This CDR3 contains 15 residues. V shed 8 bases and J shed 3 bases, with 14 bases lying between them. The germline gives CDR1 MNHNS, CDR2 SASEGT. The CDR3 sequence is CASGRDALGANVLTF. CDR3 coding DNA: TGTGCCAGCGGACGGGACGCCCTTGGGGCCAACGTCCTGACTTTC.

This sequence joins TRBV18 and TRBJ1-5; unclear D gene. CDR3 length: 12 amino acids. Germline-derived CDR1 and CDR2 are KGHSH and LQKENI. The V and J ends lost 0 bases and 9 bases respectively, with 6 bases between them. The CDR3 here is CASSPPLGPQHF. CDR3 nucleotide sequence: TGTGCCAGCTCACCACCACTAGGGCCCCAGCATTTT.

V usage is TRBV5-8 and J usage is TRBJ2-7, with a weak D call TRBD2 (6 bases). CDR3 length: 13 residues. The ends were cut back, 6 bases at V and 3 bases at J, with 13 bases in the middle. Germline CDR1 and CDR2: SGHTS and YDEGEE. CDR3 sequence: CASTYMGGYEQYF. As DNA, the CDR3 is TGTGCCAGCACTTATATGGGGGGCTACGAGCAGTACTTC.

This chain uses TRBV7-9 with TRBJ2-1; tentative D call: TRBD2 (6 bases). V lost 2 bases, J lost 7 bases, and 24 bases lay in between. This CDR3 has 18 amino acids. The germline gives CDR1 SEHNR, CDR2 FQNEAQ (reference sequence). The CDR3 sequence: CASSLFPGTSPRGNEQFF. In DNA, the CDR3 is TGTGCCAGCAGCTTATTCCCTGGGACTTCACCCAGAGGGAATGAGCAGTTCTTC.

The chain carries TRBV15 and TRBJ2-1; 7 bases align to TRBD1. Germline V lookup: CDR1 LNHNV, CDR2 YYDKDF (reference sequence). V lost 2 bases, J lost 5 bases, and 12 bases stayed unmatched. The CDR3 is 17 amino acids. The CDR3 DNA sequence: TGTGCCACCAGCAGAACGACAGGGTACCTAGGGGACAATGAGCAGTTCTTC. It is translated as CATSRTTGYLGDNEQFF. Full variable domain (remainder filled in from reference TRBV15 and TRBJ2-1): DAMVIQNPRYQVTQFGKPVTLSCSQTLNHNVMYWYQQKSSQAPKLLFHYYDKDFNNEADTPDNFQSRRPNTSFCFLDIRSPGLGDTAMYLCATSRTTGYLGDNEQFFGPGTRLTVL.

This chain links TRBV6-5 with TRBJ1-1, with D tentatively TRBD1 (5 bases). The germline CDR1 and CDR2 sequences are MNHEY and SVGAGI. Trimming pared 3 bases from V and 7 bases from J, leaving 12 bases between. The CDR3 is 13 residues long. This CDR3 is CASSYGGGFEAFF. CDR3 nucleotide sequence: TGTGCCAGCAGTTATGGTGGGGGGTTTGAAGCTTTCTTT.

In its sample, this clone was seen a few times. V usage is TRBV5-1 and J usage is TRBJ1-1; tentative D call: TRBD1 (6 bases). Trimming left V 5 bases short and J 9 bases short, with 23 bases between. The CDR3 loop spans 15 amino acids. Looked up from germline, CDR1 is SGHRS and CDR2 is YFSETQ. The CDR3 sequence is CASRSDRQANRQAFF. The CDR3 bases are TGCGCCAGCAGATCTGACCGACAGGCTAATCGTCAAGCTTTCTTT.

The chain is built from TRBV28 and TRBJ1-5; TRBD1 might be the D (5 bases). CDR3 length: 15 residues. Germline lookup yields CDR1 MDHEN and CDR2 SYDVKM. Trimming took 3 bases from V and 6 from J, leaving 15 bases between them. The CDR3 reads CASSLGQGVGQPQHF. Here the CDR3 DNA reads TGTGCCAGCAGTTTGGGCCAGGGAGTAGGTCAGCCCCAGCATTTT.

This clone was detected only a few times. The chain recombines TRBV28 with TRBJ1-1; D gene uncertain. The CDR3 is 14 residues long. CDR1 MDHEN and CDR2 SYDVKM come from the germline V gene. The V end lost 6 bases, the J end lost 1 base, and 12 bases lay between the germline ends. CDR3: CASRRAPKNTEAFF. CDR3 sequence (DNA): TGTGCCAGCAGGCGGGCCCCCAAGAACACTGAAGCTTTCTTT.

The chain uses TRBV30 and TRBJ1-2; D is uncertain. This CDR3 has 13 residues. V was trimmed by 7 bases and J by 4 bases, leaving 16 bases between them. The germline V gene encodes CDR1 GTSNPN and CDR2 SVGIG (reference sequence). CDR3 in amino acids: CASSRSAGYGYTF. The CDR3 DNA reads TGTGCCTCCTCAAGGTCCGCAGGCTATGGCTACACCTTC.

The chain recombines TRBV14 with TRBJ2-7; 7 nucleotides match TRBD1. The CDR3 length is 17 residues. Losses at the gene ends were 0 bases for V and 2 bases for J; bases not matched to a gene: 10. Germline V gene sequence: CDR1 SGHDN, CDR2 FVKESK. This CDR3 is CASSQEYRGGIPYEQYF. The CDR3 bases are TGTGCCAGCAGCCAAGAATACAGGGGCGGAATCCCCTACGAGCAGTACTTC.

The rearrangement joins TRBV18 to TRBJ2-3; D uncertain. The germline gives CDR1 KGHSH, CDR2 LQKENI. The CDR3 is 15 residues long. Trimming stripped 4 bases from V and 1 base from J, with 12 bases between. CDR3 DNA sequence: TGTGCCAGCTCACTAAACTCTAGAGGCACAGATACGCAGTATTTT. Translation gives CASSLNSRGTDTQYF.

The rearrangement links TRBV2 to TRBJ2-7; D is unclear. V gave up 0 bases and J gave up 2 bases, with 8 bases separating them. Germline V gene sequence: CDR1 SNHLY, CDR2 FYNNEI. This CDR3 comprises 14 residues. CDR3 in DNA: TGTGCCAGCAGTGAAGCAGGGTCCACCTACGAGCAGTACTTC. It translates to CASSEAGSTYEQYF. Using reference TRBV2 and TRBJ2-7 for the parts outside the CDR3, the full variable domain is EPEVTQTPSHQVTQMGQEVILRCVPISNHLYFYWYRQILGQKVEFLVSFYNNEISEKSEIFDDQFSVERPDGSNFTLKIRSTKLEDSAMYFCASSEAGSTYEQYFGPGTRLTVT.

The chain links TRBV11-2 to TRBJ2-3; D unresolved. Germline V gene sequence: CDR1 SGHAT, CDR2 FQNNGV. The CDR3 has 12 residues. V was clipped by 1 base and J by 9 bases, with 8 bases between them. The CDR3 protein is CASSLAGRTQYF. The CDR3 DNA reads TGTGCCAGCAGCTTAGCTGGCAGGACGCAGTATTTT.

The chain employs TRBV28 and TRBJ1-1; D is possibly TRBD1 (6 bases). The CDR3 covers 14 residues. V lost 8 bases and J 0 bases, leaving 13 bases between the germline ends. Germline V gene data show CDR1 as MDHEN and CDR2 as SYDVKM. CDR3 DNA sequence: TGTGCCAGCGCGGGACACCCTATGAACACTGAAGCTTTCTTT. Amino acid sequence: CASAGHPMNTEAFF.